The rows below give T cell receptor beta chains drawn from one sample of a study of CD8 T cells in ankylosing spondylitis. TCRdb recomputed calls from the 5' RACE reads with MiXCR, one row per CDR3 protein. The table shows some 40,000 distinct CDR3 sequences, with less than 4% occurring only once. The sequenced material came from blood, either unsorted or a sorted T cell fraction (not recorded which). The receptors were gathered from a male donor with ankylosing spondylitis or in good health (not recorded which). Both conserved end residues are part of each CDR3. Each record gives: J gene, V gene, D gene, clone size, CDR3 protein, CDR3 DNA. The D gene is left open where the match is weak. Clone size is not always given. Where it is, it says once, few, many or a class for expanded clones.

TRBJ2-1 TRBV9 TRBD1 many CASSVEGRGTGAPNEQFF TGTGCCAGCAGCGTAGAGGGCCGGGGGACAGGGGCCCCCAATGAGCAGTTCTTC
TRBJ2-3 TRBV9 TRBD2 many CASSVGLRGMRESPDTQYF TGTGCCAGCAGCGTAGGTTTAAGAGGTATGCGGGAGTCCCCAGATACGCAGTATTTT
TRBJ2-1 TRBV9 TRBD2 - CASRPPAGGPHEQFF TGTGCCAGCAGGCCGCCGGCGGGGGGGCCTCATGAGCAGTTCTTC
TRBJ2-2 TRBV9 - many CASSVGDRLAGELFF TGTGCCAGCAGCGTAGGGGACCGACTAGCCGGGGAGCTGTTTTTT
TRBJ2-1 TRBV9 - many CASSVGRLEKSEQFF TGTGCCAGCAGCGTAGGACGACTAGAAAAATCCGAGCAGTTCTTC
TRBJ2-3 TRBV9 TRBD2 many CASSVPSGLAGAEPTDTQYF TGTGCCAGCAGCGTACCATCGGGACTAGCGGGGGCTGAACCAACAGATACGCAGTATTTT
TRBJ2-6 TRBV9 - few CASSVGGVAGANVLTF TGTGCCAGCAGCGTAGGAGGGGTCGCTGGGGCCAACGTCCTGACTTTC
TRBJ2-5 TRBV9 - many CASSVEAGTQYF TGTGCCAGCAGCGTAGAGGCAGGGACCCAGTACTTC
TRBJ1-5 TRBV9 - many CASSQRWGLKRQPQHF TGTGCCAGCAGCCAGCGTTGGGGGCTGAAGCGTCAGCCCCAGCATTTT
TRBJ2-6 TRBV9 - few CASSVVPVQGGANVLTF TGTGCCAGCAGCGTAGTCCCGGTTCAAGGTGGGGCCAACGTCCTGACTTTC
TRBJ2-5 TRBV9 - many CASSVGVGGGGETQYF TGTGCCAGCAGCGTAGGAGTTGGAGGGGGGGGAGAGACCCAGTACTTC
TRBJ2-3 TRBV9 - many CASSVGRGFTDTQYF TGTGCCAGCAGCGTAGGACGGGGATTCACAGATACGCAGTATTTT
TRBJ2-3 TRBV9 TRBD2 few CASSVAGGVSTDTQYF TGTGCCAGCAGCGTAGCGGGAGGCGTTAGCACAGATACGCAGTATTTT
TRBJ2-5 TRBV9 TRBD1 many CASSTGQGAGETQYF TGTGCCAGCAGCACTGGACAGGGGGCAGGAGAGACCCAGTACTTC
TRBJ2-2 TRBV9 - many CASSAQGDRSGELFF TGTGCCAGCAGCGCCCAGGGCGACAGGTCCGGGGAGCTGTTTTTT
TRBJ2-2 TRBV9 TRBD2 many CASSQRGGTGELFF TGTGCCAGCAGTCAGCGGGGGGGGACCGGGGAGCTGTTTTTT
TRBJ2-3 TRBV9 TRBD2 many CASSRAGGLGDTQYF TGTGCCAGCAGCCGAGCGGGGGGTCTAGGAGATACGCAGTATTTT
TRBJ2-3 TRBV9 - - CASSPESTDTQYF TGTGCCAGCAGCCCCGAAAGCACAGATACGCAGTATTTT
TRBJ1-1 TRBV9 - many CASSVGSANTEAFF TGTGCCAGCAGCGTAGGCTCAGCGAACACTGAAGCTTTCTTT
TRBJ2-5 TRBV9 TRBD2 many CASSVGLAGVETQYF TGTGCCAGCAGCGTTGGACTAGCGGGAGTTGAGACCCAGTACTTC
TRBJ1-1 TRBV9 - many CASSVRLDSPLAFF TGTGCCAGCAGCGTAAGATTGGACAGTCCCCTAGCTTTCTTT
TRBJ2-4 TRBV9 - many CASSVGETKNIQYF TGTGCCAGCAGCGTAGGGGAGACCAAAAACATTCAGTACTTC
TRBJ1-2 TRBV9 - many CASSVQGSKSGYTF TGTGCCAGCAGCGTACAGGGTTCTAAGTCTGGCTACACCTTC
TRBJ2-3 TRBV9 - many CASSPGGATASDTQYF TGTGCCAGCAGCCCAGGGGGGGCCACGGCGAGTGATACGCAGTATTTT
TRBJ2-2 TRBV9 TRBD1 many CASSLFGTGDTGELFF TGTGCCAGCAGCCTTTTCGGGACAGGGGACACCGGGGAGCTGTTTTTT
TRBJ2-1 TRBV9 TRBD2 many CASSVSPRLAGGYDEQFF TGTGCCAGCAGCGTATCCCCCCGTCTAGCGGGGGGATACGATGAGCAGTTCTTC
TRBJ2-1 TRBV9 - many CASSAEDQNNEQFF TGTGCCAGCAGCGCAGAGGACCAGAACAATGAGCAGTTCTTC
TRBJ2-1 TRBV9 - many CASSTHLDAEQFF TGTGCCAGCAGCACCCATCTAGACGCTGAGCAGTTCTTC
TRBJ2-3 TRBV9 TRBD1 many CASSERQGSTDTQYF TGTGCCAGCAGCGAGCGACAGGGGAGCACAGATACGCAGTATTTT
TRBJ2-2 TRBV9 - many CASSVSGITNTGELFF TGTGCCAGCAGCGTATCAGGCATAACGAACACCGGGGAGCTGTTTTTT
TRBJ2-3 TRBV9 - many CASSVEGDTQYF TGTGCCAGCAGCGTAGAGGGAGATACGCAGTATTTT
TRBJ2-2 TRBV9 TRBD2 many CASSVRLAGNTGELFF TGTGCCAGCAGCGTTAGACTAGCGGGGAACACCGGGGAGCTGTTTTTT
TRBJ1-1 TRBV9 - many CASSDLRGLTEAFF TGTGCCAGCAGCGATCTTCGGGGACTCACTGAAGCTTTCTTT
TRBJ2-1 TRBV9 TRBD2 many CASSQGLAGSSSNEQFF TGTGCCAGCAGCCAAGGACTAGCCGGCTCCAGCAGCAATGAGCAGTTCTTC
TRBJ2-1 TRBV9 - many CASSVAAGYYNEQFF TGTGCCAGCAGCGTAGCGGCGGGGTACTACAATGAGCAGTTCTTC
TRBJ2-1 TRBV9 TRBD1 many CASSVRTGGVDEQFF TGTGCCAGCAGCGTTAGGACAGGGGGCGTAGATGAGCAGTTCTTC
TRBJ2-1 TRBV9 - many CASSVASRSTHEQFF TGTGCCAGCAGCGTAGCCTCGCGTAGTACGCATGAGCAGTTCTTC